Listed below are T cell receptor beta chains from one sample, sequenced in a study of blood T cell repertoires in COVID-19. Sequencing used immunoSEQ multiplex PCR; TCRdb keeps in-frame clones, though not all of them. The sample lists hundreds of thousands of clones; about 86% were seen once. Sequenced sample: peripheral blood. The receptor set was obtained from a man older than 75 with acute or convalescent COVID-19. The conserved cysteine and the conserved F or W are not part of the CDR3 here. Fields, in order: J gene, V gene, CDR3 protein.

TRBJ1-3 TRBV15 ATSRDQQLGTGNTIY
TRBJ2-7 TRBV4-1 ASSQWERGREQY
TRBJ2-1 TRBV2 ASSHGAGGLYNEQF
TRBJ2-3 TRBV30 AWLQQDTQY
TRBJ2-5 TRBV28 ASSDRQETQY
TRBJ1-2 TRBV14 ASSPPGFQPPR
TRBJ2-7 TRBV15 ATSDSYEQY
TRBJ2-7 TRBV27 ASSLQGTHEQY
TRBJ2-3 TRBV18 ASRPGTEAATQY
TRBJ1-1 TRBV25-1 ASKEGRTEAF
TRBJ1-3 TRBV30 AWSGGGAYGNTIY
TRBJ2-7 TRBV19 ASSREGQASYEQY
TRBJ1-1 TRBV10-3 AISELGRGTEAF
TRBJ2-5 TRBV30 AWSFTGAGIQETQY
TRBJ2-1 TRBV27 ASSLSGLREQF
TRBJ2-7 TRBV18 ASSSQGRPIDEQY